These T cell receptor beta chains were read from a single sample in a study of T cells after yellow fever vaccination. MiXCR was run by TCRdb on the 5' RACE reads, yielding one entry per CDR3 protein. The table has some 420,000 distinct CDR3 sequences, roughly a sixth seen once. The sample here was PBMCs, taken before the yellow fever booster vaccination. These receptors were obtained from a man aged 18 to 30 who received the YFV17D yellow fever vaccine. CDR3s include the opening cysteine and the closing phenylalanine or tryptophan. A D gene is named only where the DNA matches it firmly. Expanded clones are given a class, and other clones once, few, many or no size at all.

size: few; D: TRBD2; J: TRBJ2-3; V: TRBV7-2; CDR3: CASSRGGGADTQYF; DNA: TGTGCCAGCAGCCGGGGCGGGGGGGCAGATACGCAGTATTTT
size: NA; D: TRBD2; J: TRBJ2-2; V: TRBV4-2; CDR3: CASSVRGVTGELFF; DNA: TGTGCCAGCAGCGTACGGGGGGTGACCGGGGAGCTGTTTTTT
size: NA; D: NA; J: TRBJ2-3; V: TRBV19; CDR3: CASSIMATDTQYF; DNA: TGTGCCAGTAGTATTATGGCAACGGATACGCAGTATTTT
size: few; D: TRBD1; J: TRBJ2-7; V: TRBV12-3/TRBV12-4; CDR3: CASSSTGGGYEQYF; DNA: TGTGCCAGCAGTTCAACAGGGGGAGGCTACGAGCAGTACTTC
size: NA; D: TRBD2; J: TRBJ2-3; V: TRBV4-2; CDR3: CASSRKTSGGTDTQYF; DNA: TGTGCCAGCAGCCGGAAGACTAGCGGGGGAACAGATACGCAGTATTTT
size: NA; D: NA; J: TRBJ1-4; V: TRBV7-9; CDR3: CASSSNRLRTEVTSNEKLFF; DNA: TGTGCCAGCAGCTCGAATAGACTTAGGACAGAAGTAACCTCTAATGAAAAACTGTTTTTT
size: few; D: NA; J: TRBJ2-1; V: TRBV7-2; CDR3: CASSSTGSGPGYNEQFF; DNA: TGTGCCAGCAGCTCAACCGGGAGCGGGCCCGGTTACAATGAGCAGTTCTTC
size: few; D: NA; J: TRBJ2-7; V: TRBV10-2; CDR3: CASTGDPGYEQYF; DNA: TGCGCCAGCACCGGGGACCCCGGGTACGAGCAGTACTTC
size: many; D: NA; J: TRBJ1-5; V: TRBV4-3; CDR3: CASSPGLVDQPQHF; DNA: TGCGCCAGCAGCCCGGGACTTGTCGATCAGCCCCAGCATTTT
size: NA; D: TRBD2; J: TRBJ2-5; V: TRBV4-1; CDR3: CASSQAGGWETQYF; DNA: TGCGCCAGCAGCCAAGCCGGGGGGTGGGAGACCCAGTACTTC
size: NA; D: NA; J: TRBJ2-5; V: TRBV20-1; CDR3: CSAAYGGGTQYF; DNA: TGCAGTGCTGCGTACGGGGGCGGGACCCAGTACTTC
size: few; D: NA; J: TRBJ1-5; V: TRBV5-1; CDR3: CASSPGTDLGQPQHF; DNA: TGCGCCAGCAGCCCTGGGACGGATTTGGGGCAGCCCCAGCATTTT
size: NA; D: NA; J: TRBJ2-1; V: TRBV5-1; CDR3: CASSLGHLEQFF; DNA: TGCGCCAGCAGCTTGGGGCATCTTGAGCAGTTCTTC
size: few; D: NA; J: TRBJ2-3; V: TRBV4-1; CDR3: CASSQNDIRTDTQYF; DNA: TGCGCCAGCAGCCAGAATGACATACGCACAGATACGCAGTATTTT
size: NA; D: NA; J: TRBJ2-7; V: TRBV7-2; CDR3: CASSLAPGGGGALISSYEQYF; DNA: TGTGCCAGCAGCTTAGCGCCCGGAGGGGGGGGCGCCTTGATAAGCTCCTACGAGCAGTACTTC
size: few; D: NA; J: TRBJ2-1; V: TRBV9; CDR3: CASSVAGGDNEQFF; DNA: TGTGCCAGCAGCGTAGCTGGCGGGGACAATGAGCAGTTCTTC
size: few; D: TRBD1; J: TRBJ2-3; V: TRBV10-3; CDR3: CAISWTGDSTDTQYF; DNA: TGTGCCATCAGCTGGACAGGGGACAGCACAGATACGCAGTATTTT
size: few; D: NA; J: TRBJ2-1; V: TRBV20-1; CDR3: CSALTGSYNEQFF; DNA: TGCAGTGCTTTGACAGGCTCCTACAATGAGCAGTTCTTC
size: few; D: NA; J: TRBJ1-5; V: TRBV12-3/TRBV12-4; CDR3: CASVGGGDQPQHF; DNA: TGTGCCAGCGTCGGGGGCGGGGATCAGCCCCAGCATTTT
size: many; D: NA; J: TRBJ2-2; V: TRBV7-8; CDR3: CASSSTGGAGELFF; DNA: TGTGCCAGCAGTTCCACAGGGGGGGCCGGGGAGCTGTTTTTT
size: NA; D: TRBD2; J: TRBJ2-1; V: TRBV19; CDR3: CASSPLRTSGGAPHEQFF; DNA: TGTGCCAGTAGTCCCCTCCGGACTAGCGGGGGGGCCCCCCATGAGCAGTTCTTC
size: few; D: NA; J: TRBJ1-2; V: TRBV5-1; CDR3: CASSPGVGGYTF; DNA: TGCGCCAGCAGCCCAGGGGTCGGTGGCTACACCTTC
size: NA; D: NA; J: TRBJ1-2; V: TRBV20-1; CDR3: CSANRVGLDYGYTF; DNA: TGCAGTGCTAATAGGGTGGGCTTGGACTATGGCTACACCTTC
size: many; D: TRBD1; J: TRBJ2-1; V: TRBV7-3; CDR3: CASSYAGGGEQFF; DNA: TGTGCCAGCAGCTATGCAGGGGGTGGTGAGCAGTTCTTC
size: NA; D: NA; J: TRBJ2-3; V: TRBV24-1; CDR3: CATSDSRGTDTQYF; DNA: TGTGCCACCAGTGATTCGAGGGGCACAGATACGCAGTATTTT
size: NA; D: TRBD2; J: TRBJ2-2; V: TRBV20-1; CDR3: CSARDPRTSALGELFF; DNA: TGCAGTGCTAGAGATCCGAGGACTAGCGCCCTCGGGGAGCTGTTTTTT
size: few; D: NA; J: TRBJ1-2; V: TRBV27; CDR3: CASSWKGTYGYTF; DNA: TGTGCCAGCAGTTGGAAGGGGACCTATGGCTACACCTTC